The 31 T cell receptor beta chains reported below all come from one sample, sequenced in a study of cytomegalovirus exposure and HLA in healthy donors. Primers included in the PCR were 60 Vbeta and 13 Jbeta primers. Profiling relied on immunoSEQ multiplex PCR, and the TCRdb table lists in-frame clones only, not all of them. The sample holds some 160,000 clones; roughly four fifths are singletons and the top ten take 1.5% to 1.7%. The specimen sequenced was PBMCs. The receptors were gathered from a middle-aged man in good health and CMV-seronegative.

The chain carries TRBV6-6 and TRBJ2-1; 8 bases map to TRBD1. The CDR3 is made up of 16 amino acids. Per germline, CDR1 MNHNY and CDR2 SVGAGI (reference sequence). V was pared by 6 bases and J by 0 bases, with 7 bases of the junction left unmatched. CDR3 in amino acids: CASSGQGRSSYNEQFF. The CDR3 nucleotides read TGTGCCAGCAGCGGACAGGGAAGAAGCTCCTACAATGAGCAGTTCTTC.

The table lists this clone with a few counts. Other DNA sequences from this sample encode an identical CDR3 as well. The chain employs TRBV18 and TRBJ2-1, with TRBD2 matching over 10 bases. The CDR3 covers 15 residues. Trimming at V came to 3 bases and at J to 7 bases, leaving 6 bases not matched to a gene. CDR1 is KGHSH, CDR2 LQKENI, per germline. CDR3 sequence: CASSPLAGVSNEQFF. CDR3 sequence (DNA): TGTGCCAGCTCACCCCTAGCGGGAGTATCAAATGAGCAGTTCTTC.

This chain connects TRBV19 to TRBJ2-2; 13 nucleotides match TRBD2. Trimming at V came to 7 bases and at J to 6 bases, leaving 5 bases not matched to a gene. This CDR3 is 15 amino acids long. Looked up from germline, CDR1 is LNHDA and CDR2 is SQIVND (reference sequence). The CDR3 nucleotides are TGTGCCAGTACTTGGACTAGCGGGAGCCCCGGGGAGCTGTTTTTT. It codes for CASTWTSGSPGELFF.

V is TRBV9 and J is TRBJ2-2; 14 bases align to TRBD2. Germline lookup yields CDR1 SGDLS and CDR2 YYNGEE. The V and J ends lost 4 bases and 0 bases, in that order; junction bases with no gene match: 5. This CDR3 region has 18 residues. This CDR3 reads CASSLGTSGSANTGELFF. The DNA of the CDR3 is TGTGCCAGCAGCCTCGGGACTAGCGGGAGCGCGAACACCGGGGAGCTGTTTTTT.

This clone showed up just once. CDR3 protein: CAWSYSRNQPQHF. DNA for the CDR3: TGTGCCTGGAGTTATTCTAGAAATCAGCCCCAGCATTTT. V is TRBV30 and J is TRBJ1-5, with no clear D. The germline V gene encodes CDR1 GTSNPN and CDR2 SVGIG (reference sequence). CDR3 length: 13 amino acids. The germline V and J ends were trimmed by 2 bases and 4 bases, with 9 bases remaining between them.

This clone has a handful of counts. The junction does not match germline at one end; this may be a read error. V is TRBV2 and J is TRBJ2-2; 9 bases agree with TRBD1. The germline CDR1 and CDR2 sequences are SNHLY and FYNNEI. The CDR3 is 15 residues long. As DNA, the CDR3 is TGTGCCAGCTCGGGACAGGGTGGGGACACAGGGGAGCTGTTTTTT. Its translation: CASSGQGGDTGELFF.

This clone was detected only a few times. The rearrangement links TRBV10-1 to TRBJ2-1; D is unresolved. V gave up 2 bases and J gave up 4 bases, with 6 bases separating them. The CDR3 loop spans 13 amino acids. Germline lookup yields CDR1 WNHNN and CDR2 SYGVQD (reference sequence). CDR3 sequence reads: CASSEKTYNEQFF. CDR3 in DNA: TGCGCCAGCAGTGAGAAGACTTACAATGAGCAGTTCTTC.

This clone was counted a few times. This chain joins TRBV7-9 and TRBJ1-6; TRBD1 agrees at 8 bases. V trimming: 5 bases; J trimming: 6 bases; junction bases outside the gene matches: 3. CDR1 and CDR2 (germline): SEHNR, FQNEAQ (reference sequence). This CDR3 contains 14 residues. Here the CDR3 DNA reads TGTGCCAGCAGCGCACAGGGGGGTAATTCACCCCTCCACTTT. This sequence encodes CASSAQGGNSPLHF.

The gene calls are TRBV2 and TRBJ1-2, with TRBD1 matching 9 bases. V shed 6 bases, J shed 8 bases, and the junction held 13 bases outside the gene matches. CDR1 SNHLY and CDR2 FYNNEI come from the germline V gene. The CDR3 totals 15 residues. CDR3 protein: CASRVSGTGWSGYTF. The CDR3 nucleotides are TGTGCCAGCAGGGTATCCGGGACAGGGTGGTCCGGCTACACCTTC.

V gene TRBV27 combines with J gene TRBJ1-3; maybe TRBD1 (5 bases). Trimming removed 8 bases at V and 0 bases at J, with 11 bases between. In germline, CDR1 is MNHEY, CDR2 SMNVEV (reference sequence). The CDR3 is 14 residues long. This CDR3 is CASGTGGSGNTIYF. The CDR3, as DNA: TGTGCCAGCGGCACCGGGGGCTCTGGAAACACCATATATTTT.

The CDR3 here is CASSPGGRLGNQPQHF. CDR3 DNA: TGTGCCTCCTCCCCAGGGGGCCGGTTGGGCAATCAGCCCCAGCATTTT. The rearrangement links TRBV30 to TRBJ1-5; 8 positions agree with TRBD1. This CDR3 contains 16 residues. The V gene's germline CDR1 is GTSNPN and CDR2 SVGIG (reference sequence). J gave up 2 bases and V 7 bases, and 13 bases lay outside the gene matches.

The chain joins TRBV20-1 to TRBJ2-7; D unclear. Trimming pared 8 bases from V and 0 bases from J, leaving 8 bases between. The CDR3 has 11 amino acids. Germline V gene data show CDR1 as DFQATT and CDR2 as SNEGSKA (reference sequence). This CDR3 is CSSTSSYEQYF. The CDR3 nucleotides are TGCAGTTCTACATCCTCCTACGAGCAGTACTTC.

The CDR3 coding sequence is TGTGCCAGCAGATATCAGGGAAGCGAGCAGTTCTTC. Amino acids: CASRYQGSEQFF. The J gene is TRBJ2-1, the V gene TRBV28; D might be TRBD1 (5 bases). The V end lost 6 bases, the J end lost 10 bases, and 13 bases lay between the germline ends. CDR3 length: 12 residues. CDR1 and CDR2 (germline): MDHEN, SYDVKM.

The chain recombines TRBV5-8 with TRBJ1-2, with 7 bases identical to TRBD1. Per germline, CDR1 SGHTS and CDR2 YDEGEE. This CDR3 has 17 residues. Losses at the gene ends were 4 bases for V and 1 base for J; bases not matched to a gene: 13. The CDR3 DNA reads TGTGCCAGCAGCACGCGGACAGGAGCCGGAATTAACTATGGCTACACCTTC. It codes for CASSTRTGAGINYGYTF.

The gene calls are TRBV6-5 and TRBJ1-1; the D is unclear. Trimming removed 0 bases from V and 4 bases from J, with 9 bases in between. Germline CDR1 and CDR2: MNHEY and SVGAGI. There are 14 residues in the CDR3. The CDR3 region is CASSYSARGTEAFF. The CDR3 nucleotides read TGTGCCAGCAGTTACTCCGCGCGGGGCACTGAAGCTTTCTTT.

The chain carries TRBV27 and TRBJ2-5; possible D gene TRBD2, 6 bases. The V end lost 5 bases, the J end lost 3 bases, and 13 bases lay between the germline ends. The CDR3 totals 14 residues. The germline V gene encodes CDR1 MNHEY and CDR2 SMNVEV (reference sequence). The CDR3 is CASSHTSWEETQYF. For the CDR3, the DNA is TGTGCCAGCAGTCACACTAGCTGGGAAGAGACCCAGTACTTC.

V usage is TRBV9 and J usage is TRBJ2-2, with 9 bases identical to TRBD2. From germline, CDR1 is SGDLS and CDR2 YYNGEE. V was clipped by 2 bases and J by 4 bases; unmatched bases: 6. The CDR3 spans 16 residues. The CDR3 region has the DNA TGTGCCAGCAGCGTGACGAGTAGCGGGAGCACCGGGGAGCTGTTTTTT. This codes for CASSVTSSGSTGELFF. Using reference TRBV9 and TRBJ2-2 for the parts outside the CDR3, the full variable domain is DSGVTQTPKHLITATGQRVTLRCSPRSGDLSVYWYQQSLDQGLQFLIQYYNGEERAKGNILERFSAQQFPDLHSELNLSSLELGDSALYFCASSVTSSGSTGELFFGEGSRLTVL.

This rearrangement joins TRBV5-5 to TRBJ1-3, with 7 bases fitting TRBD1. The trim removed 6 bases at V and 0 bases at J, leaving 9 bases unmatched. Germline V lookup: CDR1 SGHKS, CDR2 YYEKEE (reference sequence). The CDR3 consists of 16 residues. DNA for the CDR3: TGTGCCAGCATAAAGGGGGCAACCAACTCTGGAAACACCATATATTTT. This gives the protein CASIKGATNSGNTIYF. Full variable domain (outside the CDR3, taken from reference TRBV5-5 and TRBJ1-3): DAGVTQSPTHLIKTRGQQVTLRCSPISGHKSVSWYQQVLGQGPQFIFQYYEKEERGRGNFPDRFSARQFPNYSSELNVNALLLGDSALYLCASIKGATNSGNTIYFGEGSWLTVV.

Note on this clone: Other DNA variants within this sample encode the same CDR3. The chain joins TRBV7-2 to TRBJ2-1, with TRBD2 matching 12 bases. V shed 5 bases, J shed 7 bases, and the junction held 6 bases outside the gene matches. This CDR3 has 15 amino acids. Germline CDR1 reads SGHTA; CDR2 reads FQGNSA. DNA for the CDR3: TGTGCCAGCAGCCTGGGGCTAGCGGGAGGGAATGAGCAGTTCTTC. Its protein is CASSLGLAGGNEQFF.

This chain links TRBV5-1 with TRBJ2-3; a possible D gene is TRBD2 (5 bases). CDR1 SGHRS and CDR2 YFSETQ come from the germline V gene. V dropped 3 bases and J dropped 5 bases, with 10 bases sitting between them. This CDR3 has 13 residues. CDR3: CASSSPRGDTQYF. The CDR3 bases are TGCGCCAGCAGCTCGCCCCGGGGAGATACGCAGTATTTT. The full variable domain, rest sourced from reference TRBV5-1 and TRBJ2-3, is KAGVTQTPRYLIKTRGQQVTLSCSPISGHRSVSWYQQTPGQGLQFLFEYFSETQRNKGNFPGRFSGRQFSNSRSEMNVSTLELGDSALYLCASSSPRGDTQYFGPGTRLTVL.

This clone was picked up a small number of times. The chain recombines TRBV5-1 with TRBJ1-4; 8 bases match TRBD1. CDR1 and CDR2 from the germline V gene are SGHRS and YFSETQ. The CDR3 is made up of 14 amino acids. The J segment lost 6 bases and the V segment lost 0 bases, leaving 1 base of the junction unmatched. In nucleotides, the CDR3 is TGCGCCAGCAGCTTGGCAGGGGGCGATGAAAAACTGTTTTTT. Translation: CASSLAGGDEKLFF.

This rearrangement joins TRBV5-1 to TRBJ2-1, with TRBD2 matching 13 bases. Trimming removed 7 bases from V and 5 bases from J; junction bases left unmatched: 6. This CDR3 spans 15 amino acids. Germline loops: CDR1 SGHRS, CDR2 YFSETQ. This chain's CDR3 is CASELAGGSHNEQFF. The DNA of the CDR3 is TGCGCCAGCGAACTAGCGGGAGGGTCCCACAATGAGCAGTTCTTC.

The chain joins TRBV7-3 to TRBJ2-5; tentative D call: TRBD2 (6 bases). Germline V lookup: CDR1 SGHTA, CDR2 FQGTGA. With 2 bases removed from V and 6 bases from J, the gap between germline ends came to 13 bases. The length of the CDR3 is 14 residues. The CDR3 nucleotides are TGTGCCAGCAGCTTAGACCGGGGGTCAAAGACCCAGTACTTC. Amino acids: CASSLDRGSKTQYF.

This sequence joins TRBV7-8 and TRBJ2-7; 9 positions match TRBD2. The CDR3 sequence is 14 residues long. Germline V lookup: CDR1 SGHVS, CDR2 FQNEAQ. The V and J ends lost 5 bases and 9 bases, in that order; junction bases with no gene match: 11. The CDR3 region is CASSPTSGRPGQYF. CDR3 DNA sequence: TGTGCCAGCAGCCCGACTAGCGGAAGGCCTGGGCAGTACTTC.

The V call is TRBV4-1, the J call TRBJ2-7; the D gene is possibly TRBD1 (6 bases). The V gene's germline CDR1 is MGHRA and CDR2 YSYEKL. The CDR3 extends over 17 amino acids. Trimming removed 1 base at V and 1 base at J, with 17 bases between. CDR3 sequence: CASSQGPLDRRSYEQYF. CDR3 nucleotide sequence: TGCGCCAGCAGCCAAGGCCCGTTGGACAGAAGATCCTACGAGCAGTACTTC.

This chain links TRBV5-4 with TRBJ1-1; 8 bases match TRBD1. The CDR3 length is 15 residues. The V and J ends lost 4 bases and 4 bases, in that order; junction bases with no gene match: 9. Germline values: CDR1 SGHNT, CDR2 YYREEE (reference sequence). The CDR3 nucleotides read TGTGCCAGCAGCCAAAAGGACAGGGCCGGCACTGAAGCTTTCTTT. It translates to CASSQKDRAGTEAFF.

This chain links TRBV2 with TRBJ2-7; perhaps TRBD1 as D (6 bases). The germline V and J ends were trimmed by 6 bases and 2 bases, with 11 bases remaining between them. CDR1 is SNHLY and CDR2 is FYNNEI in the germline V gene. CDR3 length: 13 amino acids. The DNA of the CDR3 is TGTGCCAGCAGCGGGACAAGTACCTACGAGCAGTACGTC. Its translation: CASSGTSTYEQYV.

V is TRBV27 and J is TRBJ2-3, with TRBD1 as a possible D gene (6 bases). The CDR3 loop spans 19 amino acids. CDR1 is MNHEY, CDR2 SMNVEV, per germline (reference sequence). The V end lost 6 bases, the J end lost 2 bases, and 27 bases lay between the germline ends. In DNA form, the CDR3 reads TGTGCCAGCAGCCGCTTGGGGATACAGGGAATGACACACACAGATACGCAGTATTTT. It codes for CASSRLGIQGMTHTDTQYF.

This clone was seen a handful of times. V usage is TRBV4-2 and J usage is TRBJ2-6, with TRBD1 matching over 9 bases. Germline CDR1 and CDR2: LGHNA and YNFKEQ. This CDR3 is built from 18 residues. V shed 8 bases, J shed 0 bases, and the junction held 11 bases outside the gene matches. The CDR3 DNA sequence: TGTGCCAGCTCTCTCCCGGGACAGGGACGCTCTGGGGCCAACGTCCTGACTTTC. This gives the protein CASSLPGQGRSGANVLTF.

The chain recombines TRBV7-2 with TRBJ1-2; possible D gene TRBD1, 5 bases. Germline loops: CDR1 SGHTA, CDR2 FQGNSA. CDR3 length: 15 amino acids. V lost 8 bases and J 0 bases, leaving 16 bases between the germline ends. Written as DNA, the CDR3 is TGTGCCAGCCGCCCCGACCCGGGGGCTAACTATGGCTACACCTTC. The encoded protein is CASRPDPGANYGYTF.

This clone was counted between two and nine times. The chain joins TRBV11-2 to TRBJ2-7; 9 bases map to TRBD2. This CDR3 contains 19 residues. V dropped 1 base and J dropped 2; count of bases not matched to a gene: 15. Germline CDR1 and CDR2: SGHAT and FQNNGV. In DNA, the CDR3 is TGTGCCAGCAGCTTAGGGGATATAGCGGGAGACAGAGGCACCTACGAGCAGTACTTC. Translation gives CASSLGDIAGDRGTYEQYF.